Below, 2 T cell receptor beta chains from the same sample are listed, as sequenced in a study of CD8 T cells in Susac syndrome. RNA was extracted with the RNeasy kit, and a quantity of roughly 0.5 to 1 ug was reverse transcribed using random hexamers. TCRdb re-called the immunoSEQ multiplex PCR reads through MiXCR, storing one row per CDR3 protein. The table shows more than 250,000 distinct CDR3 sequences, with 92% occurring only once. The sequencing input was CD4+ T cells from PBMCs. These receptors were taken from a human donor with multiple sclerosis.

This chain uses TRBV30 with TRBJ2-7; 8 bases match TRBD1. The CDR3 loop spans 12 amino acids. Germline V gene lookup returns CDR1 GTSNPN and CDR2 SVGIG (reference sequence). V shed 5 bases, J shed 9 bases, and the junction held 9 bases outside the gene matches. The CDR3 sequence is CAWAPGQGAQYF. CDR3 bases: TGTGCCTGGGCGCCTGGACAGGGAGCGCAGTACTTC. The full variable domain, rest sourced from reference TRBV30 and TRBJ2-7, is SQTIHQWPATLVQPVGSPLSLECTVEGTSNPNLYWYRQAAGRGLQLLFYSVGIGQISSEVPQNLSASRPQDRQFILSSKKLLLSDSGFYLCAWAPGQGAQYFGPGTRLTVT.

The chain links TRBV7-8 to TRBJ2-5; 12 positions agree with TRBD2. This CDR3 has 17 residues. V shed 1 base, J shed 4 bases, and the junction held 7 bases outside the gene matches. Germline loops: CDR1 SGHVS, CDR2 FQNEAQ. The CDR3 DNA sequence: TGTGCCAGCAGCTTAGTGGTGACTAGCGGGAGAGGAGAGACCCAGTACTTC. Translated: CASSLVVTSGRGETQYF.